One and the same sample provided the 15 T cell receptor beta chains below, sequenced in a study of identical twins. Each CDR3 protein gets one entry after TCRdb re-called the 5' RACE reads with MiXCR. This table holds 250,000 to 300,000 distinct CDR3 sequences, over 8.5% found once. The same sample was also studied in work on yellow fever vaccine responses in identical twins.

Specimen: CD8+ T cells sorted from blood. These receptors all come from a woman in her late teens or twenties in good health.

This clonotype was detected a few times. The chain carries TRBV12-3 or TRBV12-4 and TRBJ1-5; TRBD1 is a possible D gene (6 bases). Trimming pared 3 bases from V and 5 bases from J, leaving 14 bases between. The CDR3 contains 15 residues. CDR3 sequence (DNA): TGTGCCAGCAGTTTTTCAGGGGCCGGGGATCAGCCCCAGCATTTT. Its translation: CASSFSGAGDQPQHF.

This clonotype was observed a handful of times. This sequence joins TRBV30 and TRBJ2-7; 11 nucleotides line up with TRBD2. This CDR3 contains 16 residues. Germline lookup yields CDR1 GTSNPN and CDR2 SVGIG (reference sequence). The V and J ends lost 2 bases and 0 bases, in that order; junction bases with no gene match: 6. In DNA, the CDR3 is TGTGCCTGGAGTATCGGACTAGCGGGCTCCTCCTACGAGCAGTACTTC. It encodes CAWSIGLAGSSYEQYF.

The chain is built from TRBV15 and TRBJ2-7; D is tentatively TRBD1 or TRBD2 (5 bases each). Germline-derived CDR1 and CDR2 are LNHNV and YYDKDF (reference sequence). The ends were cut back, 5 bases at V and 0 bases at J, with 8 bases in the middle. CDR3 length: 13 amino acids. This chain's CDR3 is CATSAGTSYEQYF. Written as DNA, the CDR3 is TGTGCCACCAGCGCCGGGACCTCCTACGAGCAGTACTTC.

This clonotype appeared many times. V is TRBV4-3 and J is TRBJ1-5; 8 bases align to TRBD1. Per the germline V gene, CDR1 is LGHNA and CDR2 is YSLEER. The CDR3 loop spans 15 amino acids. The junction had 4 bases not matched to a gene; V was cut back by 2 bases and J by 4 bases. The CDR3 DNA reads TGCGCCAGCAGCCAAAACAGGGGGGGAAATCAGCCCCAGCATTTT. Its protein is CASSQNRGGNQPQHF.

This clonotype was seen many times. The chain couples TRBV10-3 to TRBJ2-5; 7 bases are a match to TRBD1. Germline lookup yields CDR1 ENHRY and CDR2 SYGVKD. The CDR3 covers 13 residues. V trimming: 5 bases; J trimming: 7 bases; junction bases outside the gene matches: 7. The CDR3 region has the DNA TGTGCCATCAGTCGGGACAGAAGGCGGACCCAGTACTTC. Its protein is CAISRDRRRTQYF.

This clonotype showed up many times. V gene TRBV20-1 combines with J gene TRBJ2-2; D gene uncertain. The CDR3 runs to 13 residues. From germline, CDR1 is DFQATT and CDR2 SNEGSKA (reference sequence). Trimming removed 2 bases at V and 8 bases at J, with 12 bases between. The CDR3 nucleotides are TGCAGTGCTAGACCAATTAGGTCTGGGGAGCTGTTTTTT. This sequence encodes CSARPIRSGELFF.

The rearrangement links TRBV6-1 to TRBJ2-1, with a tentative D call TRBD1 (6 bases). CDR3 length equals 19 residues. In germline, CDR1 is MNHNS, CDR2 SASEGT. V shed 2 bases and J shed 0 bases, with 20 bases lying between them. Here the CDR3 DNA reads TGTGCCAGCAGTGAAAGGGGGAACCTCATTTCTGACTCCTACAATGAGCAGTTCTTC. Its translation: CASSERGNLISDSYNEQFF.

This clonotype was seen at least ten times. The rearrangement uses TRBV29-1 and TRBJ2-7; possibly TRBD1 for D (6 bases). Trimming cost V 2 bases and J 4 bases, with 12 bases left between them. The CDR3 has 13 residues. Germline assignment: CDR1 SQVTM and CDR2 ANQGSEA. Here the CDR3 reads CSVETGTTYEQYF. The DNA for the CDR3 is TGCAGCGTTGAAACCGGGACAACATACGAGCAGTACTTC.

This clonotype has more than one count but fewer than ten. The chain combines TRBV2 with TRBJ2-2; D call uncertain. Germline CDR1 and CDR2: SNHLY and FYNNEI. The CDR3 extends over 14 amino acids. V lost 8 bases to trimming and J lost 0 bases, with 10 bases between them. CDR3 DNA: TGTGCCAGCGGCCTTTGGGCGAACACCGGGGAGCTGTTTTTT. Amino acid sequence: CASGLWANTGELFF.

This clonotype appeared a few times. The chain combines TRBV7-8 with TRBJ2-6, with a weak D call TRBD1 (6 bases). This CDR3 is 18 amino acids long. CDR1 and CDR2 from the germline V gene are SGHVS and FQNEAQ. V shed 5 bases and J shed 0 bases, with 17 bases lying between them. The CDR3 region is CASSVSGAESSGANVLTF. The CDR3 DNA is TGTGCCAGCAGCGTATCAGGGGCGGAGAGCTCTGGGGCCAACGTCCTGACTTTC.

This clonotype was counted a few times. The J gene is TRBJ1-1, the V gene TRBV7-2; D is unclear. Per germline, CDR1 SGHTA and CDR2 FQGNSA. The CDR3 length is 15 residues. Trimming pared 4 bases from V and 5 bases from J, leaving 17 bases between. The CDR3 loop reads CASSSHRSVETEAFF. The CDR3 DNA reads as TGTGCCAGCAGCTCCCACCGTTCGGTAGAGACTGAAGCTTTCTTT.

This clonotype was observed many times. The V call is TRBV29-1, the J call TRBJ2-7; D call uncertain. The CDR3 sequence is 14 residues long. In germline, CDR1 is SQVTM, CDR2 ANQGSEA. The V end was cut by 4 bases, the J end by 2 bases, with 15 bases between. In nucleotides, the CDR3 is TGCAGCGTTGTTTCGGATCTTGGGCCCTACGAGCAGTACTTC. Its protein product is CSVVSDLGPYEQYF.

CDR3 residues: CASSLRHNSDTQYF. The CDR3, as DNA: TGTGCCAGCAGCCTAAGACACAATTCAGATACGCAGTATTTT. The V gene is TRBV11-2, the J gene TRBJ2-3; D call uncertain. The germline gives CDR1 SGHAT, CDR2 FQNNGV. Trimming removed 5 bases from V and 4 bases from J, with 13 bases in between. The CDR3 consists of 14 residues.

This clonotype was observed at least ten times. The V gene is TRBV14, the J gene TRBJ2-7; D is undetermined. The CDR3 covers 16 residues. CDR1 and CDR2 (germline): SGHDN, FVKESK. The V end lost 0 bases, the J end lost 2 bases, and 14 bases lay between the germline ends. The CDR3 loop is CASSQDQFSPPYEQYF. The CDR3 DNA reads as TGTGCCAGCAGCCAAGATCAGTTCAGCCCCCCCTACGAGCAGTACTTC.

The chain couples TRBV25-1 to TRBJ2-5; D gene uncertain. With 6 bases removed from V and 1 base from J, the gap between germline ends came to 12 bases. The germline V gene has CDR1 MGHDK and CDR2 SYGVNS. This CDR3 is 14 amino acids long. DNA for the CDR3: TGTGCCAGCAGGATCGGCGGCGGCCAAGAGACCCAGTACTTC. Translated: CASRIGGGQETQYF. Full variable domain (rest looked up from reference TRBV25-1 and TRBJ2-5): EADIYQTPRYLVIGTGKKITLECSQTMGHDKMYWYQQDPGMELHLIHYSYGVNSTEKGDLSSESTVSRIRTEHFPLTLESARPSHTSQYLCASRIGGGQETQYFGPGTRLLVL.